The rows below give T cell receptor beta chains drawn from one sample of a study of blood T cell repertoires in COVID-19. Libraries were prepared by immunoSEQ multiplex PCR; TCRdb keeps only in-frame clonotypes and omits some of them. This sample has 70,000 to 95,000 clones; nearly 90% occur once, and the top ten carry about 6.7%. Sequencing was performed on peripheral blood. Receptors were obtained from an older man with acute or convalescent COVID-19. Both conserved end residues are part of each CDR3. The order of the fields is clone size, J gene, V gene, D gene, CDR3 protein, CDR3 DNA. D genes are given only for firm matches. The size of a clone is reported for some rows only, either as once, few or many, or as a class for expanded clones.

. TRBJ2-7 TRBV10-3 . CAIRLGPGGSYEQYF TGTGCCATCAGATTAGGACCTGGAGGTTCGTACGAGCAGTACTTC
. TRBJ2-7 TRBV4-3 TRBD2 CASSQEGGLAGRGIYEQYF TGCGCCAGCAGCCAAGAAGGGGGACTAGCGGGGAGGGGAATCTACGAGCAGTACTTC
. TRBJ2-7 TRBV6-5 . CASSYRERSYEQYF TGTGCCAGCAGTTACAGGGAGAGGTCCTACGAGCAGTACTTC
. TRBJ2-2 TRBV27 . CASSLSETGELFF TGTGCCAGCAGTTTATCGGAGACCGGGGAGCTGTTTTTT
. TRBJ2-1 TRBV7-2 . CASSNARGGSYNEQFF TGTGCCAGCAGTAACGCACGAGGCGGGTCCTACAATGAGCAGTTCTTC
. TRBJ1-2 TRBV28 . CASIMGGENYGYTF TGTGCCAGCATCATGGGGGGGGAAAACTATGGCTACACCTTC
. TRBJ2-7 TRBV5-4 TRBD1 CASSTPGTGTVGYEQYF TGTGCCAGCAGCACCCCCGGGACAGGGACAGTGGGTTACGAGCAGTACTTC
. TRBJ1-4 TRBV7-8 . CASSLARGRAGEKLFF TGTGCCAGCAGCTTAGCACGAGGCAGGGCGGGGGAAAAACTGTTTTTT
many TRBJ2-7 TRBV6-5 TRBD2 CASMRLAGLSYEQYF TGTGCCAGCATGAGGCTAGCGGGTCTCTCCTACGAGCAGTACTTC
. TRBJ1-6 TRBV10-2 . CASEESSSIQPLHF TGCGCCAGCGAAGAATCTTCCTCTATTCAACCCCTCCACTTT
. TRBJ2-6 TRBV2 TRBD1 CASSGQGAAGANVLTF TGTGCCAGCAGTGGACAGGGGGCGGCTGGGGCCAACGTCCTGACTTTC